This T cell receptor (beta chain) was captured by sequencing in a study of beta chain features in type 1 diabetes. Trimming cost V 2 bases and J 12 bases, with 17 bases left between them. The CDR3 consists of 14 residues. The germline CDR1 and CDR2 sequences are MDHEN and SYDVKM. Sequencing targeted expressed TCRB transcripts, as all isolated RNA had been reverse transcribed. About 3.6 million reads were obtained on average from naive, central memory and regulatory T cell samples. Libraries were prepared by immunoSEQ multiplex PCR; TCRdb keeps only in-frame clonotypes and omits some of them. The data hold about 150,000 clones, with approximately 10% observed a single time. In all sorted populations, purity surpassed 98%. A note on this clone: Its antigen is unknown.

Regarding the study as a whole: Type 1 diabetes patients had moderately but significantly shorter TCRB CDR3s in all four CD4+ subsets. Patients with type 1 diabetes carried fewer insertions and had more deletions at their VDJ junctions.

The receptor was derived from a man aged 25 to 40 with type 1 diabetes. Sample: central memory CD4+ T cells from blood. The chain links TRBV28 to TRBJ2-4; possibly TRBD2 for D (7 bases). For the CDR3, the DNA is TGTGCCAGCAGTTTAACTAGCCGGGGGGCGGCTCAGTACTTC. Protein product: CASSLTSRGAAQYF.